This T cell receptor (beta chain) derives from a study of human T cells and chemical hapten exposure. Study background: Per-sample TCR yields varied mainly from small pooled library volume differences.

The time point here: healthy volunteer bleed at 2 weeks. Total RNA was isolated from unfractionated whole blood. TCRdb analysed the RACE reads with MiXCR anew, one entry per CDR3 protein. Among approximately 90,000 distinct CDR3 sequences listed, roughly 8.5% were seen once. The sample taken for sequencing was whole blood. This clonotype was obtained from a female donor in good health. Some clones in this sample may be carry-over from other donors' samples.

The CDR3 sequence is CASSLTTNNEQFF. CDR3 in DNA: TGTGCCAGCAGCTTGACTACTAACAATGAGCAGTTCTTC. The chain has TRBV7-3 and TRBJ2-1; D might be TRBD2 (5 bases). The CDR3 loop spans 13 amino acids. CDR1 is SGHTA and CDR2 is FQGTGA in the germline V gene. Between the trimmed V and J ends, which lost 3 bases and 5 bases, there was a span of 8 bases.